Sequencing of this T cell receptor beta chain was carried out in a study of glioma-infiltrating T cells. The study's findings and limits: Only very few CDR3 sequences appeared in both tissue and blood. Tissue-blood divergence was below expectation in non-neoplastic patients, above in gliomas.

This clonotype turned up a few times. The antigen remains undetermined. The iRepertoire nested amplicon-rescue multiplex PCR amplified TCR alpha and beta CDR3s from RNA. Input was 100-400 ng of tissue mRNA or PBMC total RNA. Each CDR3 protein gets one entry after TCRdb re-called the multiplex PCR reads with MiXCR. Here the sample spans more than 85,000 distinct CDR3 sequences, less than 30% being singletons. The V gene's germline CDR1 is SGHTA and CDR2 FQGTGA. This CDR3 has 13 residues. Trimming stripped 4 bases from V and 7 bases from J, with 8 bases between. The source of this sequence is a human donor with low-grade glioma or glioblastoma, undergoing nonglioma brain surgery, or in good health (not recorded which). The V and J genes are TRBV7-3 and TRBJ1-6; D gene ambiguous. Sequences were obtained from glioma tissue, nonneoplastic brain tissue, or PBMCs (not recorded which). DNA for the CDR3: TGTGCCAGCAGCTCAAGCCTCAATTCACCCCTCCACTTT. Encoded protein: CASSSSLNSPLHF.